This T cell receptor beta chain was sequenced during a study of cytomegalovirus exposure and HLA in healthy donors. The V and J ends lost 6 bases and 5 bases, in that order; junction bases with no gene match: 5. Germline-derived CDR1 and CDR2 are MDHEN and SYDVKM. This CDR3 spans 13 amino acids. The PCR employed 60 Vbeta primers together with 13 Jbeta primers. Here immunoSEQ multiplex PCR was the method, and the copy in TCRdb shows in-frame clones only, minus some. The table lists roughly 140,000 clones, 60% to 80% of them singletons. The chain combines TRBV28 with TRBJ1-2, with 8 positions matching TRBD1. The clonotype originates from a young woman in good health and CMV-seronegative. Source material: PBMCs. CDR3 coding DNA: TGTGCCAGCAGGCCGACAGGGGCATATGGCTACACCTTC. This codes for CASRPTGAYGYTF.